The 28 T cell receptor beta chains reported below all come from one sample, sequenced in a study of identical twins (dated by TCRdb to the mid-2010s). Libraries were constructed by 5' RACE. Sequenced using an Illumina HiSeq 2000. TCRdb reworked the public reads: Q25 trimming with fastp, MiXCR clone assembly, productive beta chains retained. Every distinct CDR3 protein forms one entry, paired with its most common genes and DNA. The sample data list hundreds of thousands of distinct CDR3 sequences, and around 6.1% of these were observed just once. The ten top clones hold 1.5% to 2% of the sample. Input material: naive T cells sorted from blood. The meaning of the sample's cell subset or site label: cells isolated with a human naive T-cell isolation kit. The receptor source for this set is a man between 18 and 29 years old in good health.

This clonotype was detected many times. V and J are TRBV5-6 and TRBJ1-5; D is uncertain. Germline CDR1 reads SGHDT; CDR2 reads YYEEEE. Trimming took off 3 bases at V and 0 bases at J, with 13 bases between the two ends. This CDR3 region has 16 residues. The CDR3 loop reads CASSSRASYSNQPQHF. CDR3 DNA: TGTGCCAGCAGCTCCCGGGCGTCATATAGCAATCAGCCCCAGCATTTT.

The chain employs TRBV7-2 and TRBJ2-1, with D unresolved. CDR1 is SGHTA and CDR2 is FQGNSA in the germline V gene. V shed 5 bases and J shed 0 bases, with 11 bases lying between them. This CDR3 has 15 residues. CDR3 sequence reads: CASSPNLRSYNEQFF. The CDR3 nucleotides are TGTGCCAGCAGCCCAAACCTACGCTCCTACAATGAGCAGTTCTTC.

This clonotype came up many times. The V and J genes are TRBV12-3 or TRBV12-4 and TRBJ1-3, with D maybe TRBD1 (5 bases). Trimming took 8 bases from V and 3 from J, leaving 17 bases between them. This CDR3 comprises 15 residues. The CDR3, as DNA: TGTGCCAGCCTCATCGGGACCGCAAGTGGAAACACCATATATTTT. Amino acid sequence: CASLIGTASGNTIYF.

This clonotype was seen more than once but under ten times. The J gene is TRBJ2-1, the V gene TRBV5-1, with D uncertain. The CDR3 covers 15 residues. Looked up from germline, CDR1 is SGHRS and CDR2 is YFSETQ. V was trimmed by 1 base and J by 0 bases, leaving 8 bases between them. The CDR3 DNA is TGCGCCAGCAGCTTGCCCACCGACTCCTACAATGAGCAGTTCTTC. Protein sequence: CASSLPTDSYNEQFF. The whole variable domain, filled in from reference TRBV5-1 and TRBJ2-1, reads KAGVTQTPRYLIKTRGQQVTLSCSPISGHRSVSWYQQTPGQGLQFLFEYFSETQRNKGNFPGRFSGRQFSNSRSEMNVSTLELGDSALYLCASSLPTDSYNEQFFGPGTRLTVL.

This chain connects TRBV4-3 to TRBJ1-2; possibly TRBD1 for D (5 bases). The germline gives CDR1 LGHNA, CDR2 YSLEER. This CDR3 spans 12 amino acids. V lost 1 base and J 8 bases, leaving 8 bases between the germline ends. The CDR3 region has the DNA TGCGCCAGCAGCCAAGGGGGCTGGGGCTACACCTTC. Its translation is CASSQGGWGYTF.

This clonotype was picked up a small number of times. J is TRBJ1-2 and V is TRBV6-5, with no clear D. Germline CDR1 MNHEY, CDR2 SVGAGI. The CDR3 loop spans 12 amino acids. Trimming removed 10 bases at V and 0 bases at J, with 9 bases between. This CDR3 is CATARTNYGYTF. The CDR3 region has the DNA TGTGCCACAGCAAGAACTAACTATGGCTACACCTTC.

This clonotype was observed a few times. V is TRBV7-3 and J is TRBJ2-1; 8 bases are shared with TRBD2. CDR1 and CDR2 from the germline V gene are SGHTA and FQGTGA. The junction had 16 bases not matched to a gene; V was cut back by 5 bases and J by 7 bases. The CDR3 totals 17 residues. In DNA form, the CDR3 reads TGTGCCAGCAGCCGCAACGGTGTGAGCGGGAGAGATAATGAGCAGTTCTTC. It yields the protein CASSRNGVSGRDNEQFF.

This clonotype has a count of ten or more. The chain has TRBV29-1 and TRBJ2-2; tentatively, D is TRBD2 (6 bases). V was shortened by 4 bases and J by 3 bases, with 12 bases between the two germline ends. CDR1 is SQVTM and CDR2 is ANQGSEA in the germline V gene. This CDR3 has 14 residues. The CDR3 is CSVAGGFDTGELFF. CDR3 DNA: TGCAGCGTTGCAGGAGGGTTTGACACCGGGGAGCTGTTTTTT.

Many counts were recorded for this clonotype. The rearrangement joins TRBV3-1 to TRBJ2-1; 10 nucleotides match TRBD2. The CDR3 totals 17 residues. Germline CDR1 reads LGHDT; CDR2 reads YNNKEL (reference sequence). The V segment lost 0 bases and the J segment 4 bases; nucleotides outside the gene matches: 6. The CDR3: CASSQDRAGGSYNEQFF. The CDR3 coding sequence is TGTGCCAGCAGCCAAGATAGAGCGGGAGGGAGTTACAATGAGCAGTTCTTC.

The chain is built from TRBV10-3 and TRBJ2-7; D gene ambiguous. Germline V gives CDR1 ENHRY, CDR2 SYGVKD. The ends were cut back, 8 bases at V and 4 bases at J, with 15 bases in the middle. There are 13 residues in the CDR3. The CDR3 is CAIARPFLYEQYF. The CDR3 bases are TGTGCCATCGCAAGACCTTTCCTATACGAGCAGTACTTC.

This clonotype was seen repeatedly, ten times or more. V is TRBV20-1 and J is TRBJ2-3; perhaps TRBD2 as D (6 bases). The CDR3 sequence is 13 residues long. In germline, CDR1 is DFQATT, CDR2 SNEGSKA (reference sequence). Trimming left V 2 bases short and J 4 bases short, with 10 bases between. CDR3 DNA: TGCAGTGCTAGAAAGGGAGGCGCAGATACGCAGTATTTT. Translating it yields CSARKGGADTQYF.

V and J are TRBV2 and TRBJ2-1, with 8 bases aligning to TRBD1. J gave up 2 bases and V 5 bases, and 5 bases lay outside the gene matches. CDR3 length equals 15 residues. Germline assignment: CDR1 SNHLY and CDR2 FYNNEI. DNA for the CDR3: TGTGCCAGCAGTTCCGACAGGGGAACCTACAATGAGCAGTTCTTC. This sequence encodes CASSSDRGTYNEQFF.

This clonotype was seen repeatedly, ten times or more. The chain carries TRBV24-1 and TRBJ2-2; 9 bases fit TRBD1. From germline, CDR1 is KGHDR and CDR2 SFDVKD. The V gene end was trimmed by 8 bases and the J gene end by 6 bases; junction bases not matched to a gene: 9. This CDR3 region has 15 residues. The CDR3 spells CATNPGTGRSGELFF. The CDR3 region has the DNA TGTGCCACCAACCCCGGGACAGGGCGGTCCGGGGAGCTGTTTTTT.

This clonotype was seen a few times. The genes are TRBV20-1 and TRBJ1-1; D not resolved. Per germline, CDR1 DFQATT and CDR2 SNEGSKA (reference sequence). The CDR3 totals 14 residues. V shed 3 bases and J shed 5 bases, with 16 bases lying between them. The CDR3, as DNA: TGCAGTGCTAGTGAGTTCCGGGGATGGACTGAAGCTTTCTTT. This gives the protein CSASEFRGWTEAFF.

V and J are TRBV12-3 or TRBV12-4 and TRBJ2-5; D remains ambiguous. The CDR3 is 12 amino acids. Trimming took 5 bases from V and 5 from J, leaving 9 bases between them. The CDR3 region has the DNA TGTGCCAGCAGTGAGAGGACGGAGACCCAGTACTTC. Translating gives CASSERTETQYF.

This clonotype was seen a few times. The rearrangement links TRBV20-1 to TRBJ2-7, with unresolved D. Trimming removed 6 bases from V and 3 bases from J, with 15 bases in between. The CDR3 extends over 13 amino acids. The germline gives CDR1 DFQATT, CDR2 SNEGSKA (reference sequence). CDR3 amino acids: CSASRAWNYEQYF. CDR3 in DNA: TGCAGTGCCTCACGGGCTTGGAACTACGAGCAGTACTTC.

The chain employs TRBV24-1 and TRBJ1-2; possible D gene TRBD1, 6 bases. This CDR3 is 15 amino acids long. Per the germline V gene, CDR1 is KGHDR and CDR2 is SFDVKD. V gave up 2 bases and J gave up 2 bases, with 11 bases separating them. CDR3 sequence: CATSDSRGKNYGYTF. The CDR3, as DNA: TGTGCCACCAGTGATTCAAGGGGGAAGAACTATGGCTACACCTTC.

The chain joins TRBV7-9 to TRBJ1-2; a weak D match, TRBD1 (6 bases). This CDR3 has 14 residues. Germline CDR1 and CDR2: SEHNR and FQNEAQ (reference sequence). V lost 5 bases and J 8 bases, leaving 18 bases between the germline ends. CDR3: CASSRPGGGVGYTF. CDR3 DNA: TGTGCCAGCAGCCGTCCTGGGGGGGGCGTGGGCTACACCTTC.

There are many counts of this clonotype. The V call is TRBV12-3 or TRBV12-4, the J call TRBJ2-3, with 14 bases aligning to TRBD2. V shed 5 bases, J shed 6 bases, and the junction held 4 bases outside the gene matches. The CDR3 consists of 15 residues. The CDR3 loop is CASSPGTSGSDTQYF. DNA of the CDR3: TGTGCCAGCAGTCCAGGGACTAGCGGGAGTGATACGCAGTATTTT.

In its sample, this clonotype was seen many times. The chain joins TRBV12-3 or TRBV12-4 to TRBJ1-5, with 7 bases aligning to TRBD1. V was pared by 5 bases and J by 9 bases, with 7 bases of the junction left unmatched. The CDR3 is made up of 13 amino acids. CDR3 nucleotides: TGTGCCAGCAGTCCGGGACAGTCACGGCCCCAGCATTTT. Encoded protein: CASSPGQSRPQHF.

The chain links TRBV23-1 to TRBJ1-5; D ambiguous. TRBV23-1 carries the ORF label, with uncertain function. Trimming shortened V by 0 bases and J by 0 bases, and 6 bases separated the two germline ends. The CDR3 covers 15 residues. The CDR3: CASSQSGLSNQPQHF. The CDR3 DNA sequence: TGCGCCAGCAGTCAATCCGGCCTTAGCAATCAGCCCCAGCATTTT.

This clonotype came up many times. J is TRBJ2-3 and V is TRBV28; TRBD1 matches 8 bases. Unmatched junction bases numbered 10, after V lost 5 bases and J lost 3 bases. CDR1 and CDR2 (germline): MDHEN, SYDVKM. The CDR3 extends over 16 amino acids. The CDR3 is CASSLYLRGRTDTQYF. CDR3 nucleotides: TGTGCCAGCAGTCTCTATCTCAGGGGGCGGACAGATACGCAGTATTTT.

At least ten counts were recorded for this clonotype. The rearrangement joins TRBV7-6 to TRBJ2-1, with a weak D call TRBD2 (5 bases). The CDR3 length is 16 residues. Germline CDR1 and CDR2: SGHVS and FNYEAQ. Trimming shortened V by 0 bases and J by 11 bases, and 20 bases separated the two germline ends. The CDR3 region is CASSLAGSVGVGKQFF. DNA of the CDR3: TGTGCCAGCAGCTTAGCAGGGAGCGTTGGGGTCGGAAAGCAGTTCTTC.

This clonotype was seen ten or more times. The chain uses TRBV7-9 and TRBJ2-2; D ambiguous. Trimming removed 5 bases at V and 7 bases at J, with 2 bases between. CDR3 length: 10 amino acids. Looked up from germline, CDR1 is SEHNR and CDR2 is FQNEAQ (reference sequence). The CDR3 DNA sequence: TGTGCCAGCAGCCTCGGGGAGCTGTTTTTT. Protein: CASSLGELFF.

This clonotype has more than one count but fewer than ten. The chain couples TRBV20-1 to TRBJ2-1; 8 bases are shared with TRBD2. The germline gives CDR1 DFQATT, CDR2 SNEGSKA (reference sequence). V gave up 6 bases and J gave up 2 bases; unmatched junction bases: 6. This CDR3 spans 14 amino acids. The CDR3 protein is CSARTAGAYNEQFF. The CDR3 DNA reads as TGCAGTGCCAGAACAGCGGGAGCCTACAATGAGCAGTTCTTC.

The V gene is TRBV12-3 or TRBV12-4, the J gene TRBJ2-7, with 11 bases matching TRBD2. V lost 6 bases to trimming and J lost 3 bases; unmatched junction nucleotides: 7. This CDR3 region has 15 residues. The CDR3, as DNA: TGTGCCAGCAGCCCGGGACTAGCGGTCCTCTACGAGCAGTACTTC. Its protein is CASSPGLAVLYEQYF.

The chain employs TRBV10-3 and TRBJ2-7; D is undetermined. With 10 bases removed from V and 6 bases from J, the gap between germline ends came to 13 bases. The CDR3 sequence is 11 residues long. Germline assignment: CDR1 ENHRY and CDR2 SYGVKD. CDR3 sequence reads: CATAVGIEQYV. The CDR3 bases are TGTGCCACCGCGGTAGGCATCGAGCAGTACGTC.

This clonotype has a count of ten or more. V usage is TRBV9 and J usage is TRBJ2-1; no definite D call. Deletions cut 0 bases from V and 1 base from J, with 5 bases between. The CDR3 is 14 amino acids. From germline, CDR1 is SGDLS and CDR2 YYNGEE. Written as DNA, the CDR3 is TGTGCCAGCAGCGTAGGTGGGTCCTACAATGAGCAGTTCTTC. It yields the protein CASSVGGSYNEQFF.